These 6 T cell receptor beta chains share one sample of origin, sequenced in a study of blood T cell repertoires in COVID-19. The repertoire was sequenced with immunoSEQ multiplex PCR; TCRdb's copy has only in-frame clones and lacks some. The data contain over 200,000 clones, just over 85% of them singletons. Sequencing input: peripheral blood. Receptor source: a young man with active or convalescent COVID-19.

The chain couples TRBV28 to TRBJ2-1; the D gene is possibly TRBD2 (7 bases). This CDR3 is 16 amino acids long. The germline CDR1 and CDR2 sequences are MDHEN and SYDVKM. Trimming left V 5 bases short and J 8 bases short, with 22 bases between. The CDR3 spells CASSLLIRGGGDEQFF. The CDR3 bases are TGTGCCAGCAGTCTACTAATTAGGGGGGGAGGGGATGAGCAGTTCTTC.

The CDR3 region is CASSIGGRAGNTEAFF. The CDR3, as DNA: TGTGCCAGTAGTATAGGAGGCCGCGCGGGGAACACTGAAGCTTTCTTT. The chain links TRBV19 to TRBJ1-1, with no clear D. The V gene's germline CDR1 is LNHDA and CDR2 SQIVND (reference sequence). CDR3 length: 16 residues. V lost 1 base to trimming and J lost 1 base, with 13 bases between them.

The chain carries TRBV12-3 or TRBV12-4 and TRBJ1-5; 11 bases fit TRBD1. J gave up 9 bases and V 5 bases, and 3 bases lay outside the gene matches. CDR3 length equals 13 residues. CDR3: CASSPGTGGPQHF. DNA of the CDR3: TGTGCCAGCAGTCCAGGGACAGGGGGGCCCCAGCATTTT.

The V gene is TRBV24-1, the J gene TRBJ2-7; D remains unclear. Germline lookup yields CDR1 KGHDR and CDR2 SFDVKD. The CDR3 has 12 amino acids. The V end lost 5 bases, the J end lost 6 bases, and 10 bases lay between the germline ends. Written as DNA, the CDR3 is TGTGCCACCAGTGTTGGATCGGGCGAGCAGTACTTC. It yields the protein CATSVGSGEQYF.

The V and J genes are TRBV10-3 and TRBJ1-2; tentatively, D is TRBD1 (5 bases). Trimming took off 6 bases at V and 7 bases at J, with 21 bases between the two ends. The CDR3 consists of 15 residues. The germline CDR1 and CDR2 sequences are ENHRY and SYGVKD. CDR3 residues: CAIRTRANRGGGYTF. The CDR3, as DNA: TGTGCCATCAGGACTCGGGCAAATCGGGGGGGTGGCTACACCTTC.

The V gene is TRBV20-1, the J gene TRBJ1-5; weak D call: TRBD1 (5 bases). Germline CDR1 is DFQATT and CDR2 is SNEGSKA (reference sequence). Trimming shortened V by 3 bases and J by 12 bases, and 12 bases separated the two germline ends. The CDR3 totals 11 residues. This CDR3 is CSARGGDIQHF. CDR3 coding DNA: TGCAGTGCTAGGGGAGGGGATATCCAGCATTTT.